These 7 T cell receptor beta chains share one sample of origin, sequenced in a study of T cells in women clearing cervical HPV infection. The assay was immunoSEQ multiplex PCR, and TCRdb's table has in-frame clones only and misses some. The sample has some 25,000 clones. Specimen: blood buffy coat. The receptor source for this set is a woman between 18 and 69 years old with a cervical HPV16 infection that either progressed to CIN3+ or cleared (not recorded which).

The CDR3 reads CASGQGANYGYTF. The covered CDR3 bases are TGTGCCAGCGGACAGGGGGCGAACTATGGC. The chain has TRBV2 and TRBJ1-2; 11 bases agree with TRBD1. Read sequence stops 3 residues before the CDR3 end, and the germline J gene provides the missing end. Trimming cost V 8 bases and J 2 bases; bases outside gene matches: 1. In germline, CDR1 is SNHLY, CDR2 FYNNEI. The CDR3 loop spans 13 amino acids.

Regarding this clone: The missing CDR3 end, 3 residues past where the read stops, is filled in from the germline J gene. The rearrangement uses TRBV5-5 and TRBJ1-2; a weak D match, TRBD1 (5 bases). Per the germline V gene, CDR1 is SGHKS and CDR2 is YYEKEE (reference sequence). This CDR3 spans 13 amino acids. V was pared by 4 bases and J by 4 bases, with 11 bases between. CDR3 bases read: TGTGCCAGCAGCCGAGACAGCCCCTATGGC. Translating it yields CASSRDSPYG. The complete CDR3 protein is CASSRDSPYGYTF.

Worth noting for this clone: The read finishes 3 residues shy of the CDR3 end, and the germline J gene is used to complete it. The chain carries TRBV30 and TRBJ1-1; 7 positions match TRBD1. Germline CDR1 and CDR2: GTSNPN and SVGIG (reference sequence). This CDR3 spans 13 amino acids. CDR3 region: CAWSVDRVGSAFF. The sequenced part of the CDR3 DNA is TGTGCCTGGAGTGTTGACAGGGTGGGTTCA.

About this clone: The CDR3 end lies 3 residues beyond the end of the read and is filled in from the germline J gene. This sequence joins TRBV19 and TRBJ1-5; D may be TRBD1 (6 bases). Germline loops: CDR1 LNHDA, CDR2 SQIVND (reference sequence). V was pared by 8 bases and J by 5 bases, with 22 bases between. The CDR3 runs 16 residues. The CDR3 loop is CASSSDGRGQDQPQHF. CDR3 DNA (partial): TGTGCCAGTTCCTCTGACGGCAGGGGTCAGGATCAGCCC.

The CDR3 protein is CASSNQTENDYTF. The sequenced part of the CDR3 DNA is TGTGCCAGCAGCAACCAAACAGAAAATGAC. The chain joins TRBV7-3 to TRBJ1-2; D call uncertain. The sequenced fragment ends 3 residues before the CDR3 boundary, so the rest is inferred from the germline J gene. The CDR3 is 13 residues long. Germline lookup yields CDR1 SGHTA and CDR2 FQGTGA.

Comments on this clone: The DNA ends 3 residues before the CDR3 does, and the rest of the CDR3 is filled in from the germline J gene. V gene TRBV7-9 combines with J gene TRBJ2-1, with D uncertain. Germline CDR1 is SEHNR and CDR2 is FQNEAQ (reference sequence). The V end was cut by 1 base, the J end by 6 bases, with 13 bases between. The CDR3 consists of 15 residues. The CDR3 loop reads CASSLVPQRSNEQFF. The covered CDR3 bases are TGTGCCAGCAGCTTAGTCCCCCAGAGGTCCAATGAG.

Turning to this clone: The missing CDR3 end, 3 residues past where the read stops, is filled in from the germline J gene. The chain employs TRBV7-9 and TRBJ2-5; no definite D call. This CDR3 has 15 residues. V lost 1 base and J lost 2, with 11 bases in between. Germline-derived CDR1 and CDR2 are SEHNR and FQNEAQ (reference sequence). CDR3 bases read: TGTGCCAGCAGCTTAGTAGCTCTGCGGCAAGAGACC. Encoded protein: CASSLVALRQET. The complete CDR3 reads CASSLVALRQETQYF.